This T cell receptor (beta chain) originates from a study of blood T cell repertoires in COVID-19. Profiled with immunoSEQ multiplex PCR; TCRdb holds only in-frame clones, not every one. The table has about 340,000 clones, around four fifths seen once. V was shortened by 1 base and J by 4 bases, with 7 bases between the two germline ends. CDR1 MNHNS and CDR2 SASEGT come from the germline V gene. This CDR3 region has 13 residues. This chain connects TRBV6-1 to TRBJ1-1, with a weak D call TRBD1 (6 bases). The clonotype comes from a man younger than 40 with active or convalescent COVID-19. Input material: peripheral blood. CDR3 residues: CASSEGGLTEAFF. In nucleotides, the CDR3 is TGTGCCAGCAGTGAAGGGGGGCTCACTGAAGCTTTCTTT.